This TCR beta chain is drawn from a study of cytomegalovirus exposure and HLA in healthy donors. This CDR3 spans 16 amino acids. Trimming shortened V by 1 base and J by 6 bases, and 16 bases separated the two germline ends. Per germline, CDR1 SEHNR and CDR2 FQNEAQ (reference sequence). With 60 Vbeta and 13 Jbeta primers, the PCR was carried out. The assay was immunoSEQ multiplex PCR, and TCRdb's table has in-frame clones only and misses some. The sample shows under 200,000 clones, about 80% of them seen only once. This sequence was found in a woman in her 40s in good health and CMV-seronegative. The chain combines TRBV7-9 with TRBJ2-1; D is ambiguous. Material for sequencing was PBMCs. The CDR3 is CASSLGGPPPGNEQFF. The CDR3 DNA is TGTGCCAGCAGCTTAGGTGGGCCTCCCCCCGGCAATGAGCAGTTCTTC.